This TCR beta chain derives from a study of blood T cell repertoires in COVID-19. Here immunoSEQ multiplex PCR was the method, and the copy in TCRdb shows in-frame clones only, minus some. The sample includes 95,000 to 110,000 clones, 89% of them seen just once. The TCR was taken from a woman aged 55-69 years with acute or convalescent COVID-19. Material for sequencing was peripheral blood.

The CDR3 sequence: CASSTGTANTEAFF. In DNA, the CDR3 is TGCGCCAGCAGCACCGGGACAGCGAACACTGAAGCTTTCTTT. This chain uses TRBV5-1 with TRBJ1-1; the match to TRBD1 covers 7 bases. The junction had 4 bases not matched to a gene; V was cut back by 4 bases and J by 1 base. The CDR3 runs 14 residues. From germline, CDR1 is SGHRS and CDR2 YFSETQ.